This TCR beta chain was obtained from a study of a mutant IDH1 vaccine in newly diagnosed glioma. Overall study context: Prior therapy was radiotherapy, temozolomide, or both; most received both.

Assay: immunoSEQ multiplex PCR; the TCRdb copy retains only in-frame clones and omits some. Of 98,000 or so clones listed, about 90% are singletons. The time point was: baseline, week 1 (first vaccination visit). This sample's treatment: pre-vaccination baseline after standard-of-care therapy. Tumors from donors were new WHO grade 3 or 4 IDH1-mutant astrocytomas with ATRX loss. Notes on this clone: The antigen is not known.

Findings and caveats of the study: Overall, just under 95% of patients had vaccine-induced immune responses. The authors found pseudoprogression apparently unrelated to changes in top peripheral T cell clonotypes.

This TCR was recovered from a woman in her fifties or sixties with glioma. The source material was PBMCs, sampled from a glioma patient treated with radiotherapy, temozolomide or both.

The CDR3, as DNA: TGTGCCAGCAGCTCCAGGGGGGTTAATGAAAAACTGTTTTTT. This sequence encodes CASSSRGVNEKLFF. V and J are TRBV7-9 and TRBJ1-4, with 7 positions matching TRBD1. Germline V gene sequence: CDR1 SEHNR, CDR2 FQNEAQ (reference sequence). The junction had 3 bases not matched to a gene; V was cut back by 4 bases and J by 4 bases. The CDR3 has 14 amino acids.